Listed here are 2 T cell receptor beta chains from one sample, sequenced in a study of T cell clonality in common variable immunodeficiency. Overall study findings and caveats: Reportedly, TCR beta sequences from common variable immunodeficiency showed fewer deletions and N-nucleotide insertions.

No antigen has been assigned to these receptors. TCRdb's copy holds only in-frame clones and misses some; the assay was immunoSEQ multiplex PCR. Listed for the sample are 9,400 or so clones, none seen a single time. The sample comprised peripheral blood mononuclear cells. The receptors originated from a human donor with common variable immunodeficiency.

This clone was seen at least ten times. The CDR3 goes on 3 residues after the read ends, and that part is filled in from the germline J gene. The chain employs TRBV14 and TRBJ2-7; no firm D call. The CDR3 sequence is 13 residues long. V dropped 2 bases and J dropped 6 bases, with 11 bases sitting between them. The V gene's germline CDR1 is SGHDN and CDR2 FVKESK. The CDR3 region is CASSQIPSLEQYF. CDR3 DNA (partial): TGTGCCAGCAGCCAAATCCCCTCTCTCGAG.

This clone turned up a few times. The CDR3 end lies 3 residues beyond the end of the read and is filled in from the germline J gene. The chain uses TRBV19 and TRBJ2-1, with 9 bases that match TRBD1. Trimming cost V 2 bases and J 7 bases; bases outside gene matches: 9. This CDR3 region has 16 residues. CDR1 and CDR2 (germline): LNHDA, SQIVND (reference sequence). CDR3 DNA (partial): TGTGCCAGTAGTATATTAAGGACAGGGGCTGCGAATGAG. Translated: CASSILRTGAANE. The entire CDR3 protein is CASSILRTGAANEQFF.